Shown below are 16 T cell receptor beta chains from a single sample sequenced in a study of blood T cell repertoires in COVID-19. The protocol was immunoSEQ multiplex PCR, while the TCRdb copy is restricted to in-frame clones and leaves out a portion. Of roughly 120,000 clones in the sample, roughly nine tenths are singletons; the top ten hold 4% to 5%. Sequencing input: peripheral blood. These receptors all come from a man between 60 and 75 years old with COVID-19, enrolled during active disease.

Worth noting for this clone: This sample also contains other DNA sequences that code for the same CDR3. The V call is TRBV5-1, the J call TRBJ1-2, with a weak D call TRBD1 (6 bases). Germline lookup yields CDR1 SGHRS and CDR2 YFSETQ. CDR3 size: 13 residues. With 4 bases removed from V and 2 bases from J, the gap between germline ends came to 9 bases. The CDR3 nucleotides read TGCGCCAGCAGCCCAGGGGCCAACTATGGCTACACCTTC. Translation: CASSPGANYGYTF.

The gene calls are TRBV7-8 and TRBJ1-4; 7 bases agree with TRBD1. The CDR3 runs 13 residues. V was clipped by 5 bases and J by 5 bases; unmatched bases: 2. Germline CDR1 SGHVS, CDR2 FQNEAQ. The CDR3 bases are TGTGCCAGCAGCCCGACAGGGAATGAAAAACTGTTTTTT. It specifies CASSPTGNEKLFF.

V gene TRBV30 combines with J gene TRBJ2-1, with D perhaps TRBD2 (5 bases). The V end lost 2 bases, the J end lost 6 bases, and 14 bases lay between the germline ends. This CDR3 is 14 amino acids long. The V gene's germline CDR1 is GTSNPN and CDR2 SVGIG (reference sequence). The CDR3 reads CAWSHPTGSNEQFF. CDR3 DNA: TGTGCCTGGAGTCATCCGACTGGGAGCAATGAGCAGTTCTTC.

The chain links TRBV10-3 to TRBJ2-5, with 7 positions matching TRBD1. Germline V gene lookup returns CDR1 ENHRY and CDR2 SYGVKD. This CDR3 contains 14 residues. V lost 6 bases and J lost 2; bases outside the gene matches: 6. The CDR3 nucleotides are TGTGCCATCAGGGCAGGGGGTCGGCAAGAGACCCAGTACTTC. It yields the protein CAIRAGGRQETQYF.

V usage is TRBV7-3 and J usage is TRBJ1-2, with D maybe TRBD1 (6 bases). The germline gives CDR1 SGHTA, CDR2 FQGTGA. The germline V and J ends were trimmed by 5 bases and 5 bases, with 12 bases remaining between them. This CDR3 is 13 amino acids long. CDR3 amino acids: CASSPDRNYGYTF. CDR3 DNA: TGTGCCAGCAGCCCAGACAGGAATTATGGCTACACCTTC. Together with reference TRBV7-3 and TRBJ1-2, the CDR3 gives the full variable domain: GAGVSQTPSNKVTEKGKYVELRCDPISGHTALYWYRQSLGQGPEFLIYFQGTGAADDSGLPNDRFFAVRPEGSVSTLKIQRTERGDSAVYLCASSPDRNYGYTFGSGTRLTVV.

V gene TRBV28 combines with J gene TRBJ1-2; D ambiguous. Trimming left V 4 bases short and J 5 bases short, with 8 bases between. The CDR3 has 12 amino acids. Germline V gene data show CDR1 as MDHEN and CDR2 as SYDVKM. CDR3 sequence (DNA): TGTGCCAGCAGTTCATGGGAGTATGGCTACACCTTC. As protein: CASSSWEYGYTF.

The rearrangement joins TRBV5-1 to TRBJ1-1, with 7 bases matching TRBD1. V was clipped by 3 bases and J by 3 bases; unmatched bases: 5. Germline values: CDR1 SGHRS, CDR2 YFSETQ. The CDR3 has 14 amino acids. The CDR3 spells CASSSFTGDTEAFF. The CDR3 DNA is TGCGCCAGCAGCTCCTTTACAGGGGACACTGAAGCTTTCTTT.

This rearrangement joins TRBV7-3 to TRBJ1-4; 9 nucleotides agree with TRBD1. The length of the CDR3 is 15 residues. V was clipped by 5 bases and J by 4 bases; unmatched bases: 5. CDR1 SGHTA and CDR2 FQGTGA come from the germline V gene. This CDR3 reads CASSATGGDNEKLFF. CDR3 DNA sequence: TGTGCCAGCAGCGCCACAGGGGGCGATAATGAAAAACTGTTTTTT.

The chain joins TRBV6-4 to TRBJ2-2, with 11 bases identical to TRBD1. V shed 5 bases and J 0 bases; nucleotides not matched to a gene: 8. The CDR3 loop spans 18 amino acids. Germline values: CDR1 MRHNA, CDR2 SNTAGT. CDR3 residues: CASSRLGTGGPNTGELFF. CDR3 bases: TGTGCCAGCAGTAGATTAGGGACAGGGGGACCGAACACCGGGGAGCTGTTTTTT.

The rearrangement joins TRBV18 to TRBJ1-1; D is ambiguous. With 2 bases removed from V and 0 bases from J, the gap between germline ends came to 13 bases. The germline V gene has CDR1 KGHSH and CDR2 LQKENI. The CDR3 totals 16 residues. The CDR3 is CASSPDGRTLNTEAFF. The DNA for the CDR3 is TGTGCCAGCTCACCAGATGGTCGTACTTTGAACACTGAAGCTTTCTTT.

V and J are TRBV28 and TRBJ1-2; 7 bases fit TRBD1. With V trimmed by 2 bases and J by 8 bases, 8 bases remained unmatched. This CDR3 is 14 amino acids long. Per germline, CDR1 MDHEN and CDR2 SYDVKM. The CDR3 is CASSLLNRGGGYTF. CDR3 DNA: TGTGCCAGCAGTTTACTCAACAGGGGCGGGGGCTACACCTTC.

The chain couples TRBV3-1 (or the pseudogene TRBV3-2) to TRBJ2-5, with 9 bases fitting TRBD1. Germline V gives CDR1 LGHDT, CDR2 YNNKEL (reference sequence). V lost 8 bases and J lost 2; bases outside the gene matches: 3. The CDR3 runs 13 residues. The CDR3 region has the DNA TGTGCCAGCTGGGACAGGGTACAAGAGACCCAGTACTTC. Translation gives CASWDRVQETQYF.

The V call is TRBV30, the J call TRBJ2-7; TRBD1 might be the D (6 bases). Trimming removed 3 bases at V and 3 bases at J, with 18 bases between. Germline V CDR1 and CDR2: GTSNPN, SVGIG (reference sequence). The CDR3 sequence is 15 residues long. Here the CDR3 reads CAWSGRGWGYYEQYF. CDR3 DNA sequence: TGTGCCTGGAGCGGCAGGGGTTGGGGTTACTACGAGCAGTACTTC.

This clone was observed once. The chain has TRBV7-8 and TRBJ2-3; TRBD2 matches at 10 bases. V trimming: 7 bases; J trimming: 4 bases; junction bases outside the gene matches: 23. Germline V gene sequence: CDR1 SGHVS, CDR2 FQNEAQ. CDR3 length: 20 residues. Here the CDR3 DNA reads TGTGCCAGCACCTTTAACCCCCTAGCGGGAGATGGGACAGGCGCAGATACGCAGTATTTT. Translation: CASTFNPLAGDGTGADTQYF.

The V gene is TRBV7-3, the J gene TRBJ2-5; D may be TRBD2 (5 bases). The CDR3 runs 13 residues. V was cut by 1 base and J by 5 bases, with 8 bases left in between. CDR1 is SGHTA, CDR2 FQGTGA, per germline. CDR3 loop: CASSLIGGETQYF. The CDR3, as DNA: TGTGCCAGCAGCTTAATCGGCGGGGAGACCCAGTACTTC.

The chain couples TRBV24-1 to TRBJ2-1; 10 bases fit TRBD2. V lost 1 base to trimming and J lost 9 bases; unmatched junction nucleotides: 11. The germline gives CDR1 KGHDR, CDR2 SFDVKD. This CDR3 has 17 residues. In DNA form, the CDR3 reads TGTGCCACCAGTGATTTTGGAGTAGCGGGAGGTTTAGGTGAGCAGTTCTTC. Translated: CATSDFGVAGGLGEQFF.